This T cell receptor beta chain originates from a study of blood T cell repertoires in COVID-19. Study context: Material from acute and convalescent COVID-19 was sourced from the United States, Italy and Spain. PBMCs, B-cell-depleted T cells, or T cells provided the cDNA or gDNA that made up the material.

CDR3 length: 14 amino acids. Trimming left V 8 bases short and J 4 bases short, with 15 bases between. From germline, CDR1 is SNHLY and CDR2 FYNNEI. Sequencing used immunoSEQ multiplex PCR; TCRdb keeps in-frame clones, though not all of them. The table shows about 140,000 clones, with approximately 90% occurring only once. V is TRBV2 and J is TRBJ1-3, with a possible D match to TRBD1 (5 bases). The TCR originated in a human donor with COVID-19, enrolled during active disease. The donor label of this sample is uncertain. Sequencing input: peripheral blood. The CDR3 nucleotides are TGTGCCAGCGCTTCGGGGGGAACGGGAAACACCATATATTTT. As protein: CASASGGTGNTIYF.